These T cell receptor beta chains were read from a single sample in a study of T cell clusters in autoimmune cytopenias. Following a re-call of the multiplex PCR reads, TCRdb has one entry per CDR3 protein and lacks DNA. The clone table shows roughly 2,800 distinct CDR3 sequences, with the ten largest holding roughly 25%. Source material: peripheral blood. The source of these receptors is a human donor with an autoimmune cytopenia or autoimmune hepatitis (not recorded which). Each CDR3 is given with its conserved first and last residue. Rows may omit the clone size; those that give it use once, few, many or a size class.

V gene	J gene	clone size	CDR3 protein
TRBV6-2/TRBV6-3	TRBJ1-6	medium-sized	CASNTGGISKDSPLHF
TRBV6-5	TRBJ2-1	medium-sized	CASSYRQTGPFYNEQFF
TRBV12-5	TRBJ2-5	-	CASGLLRDGVLGEETQYF
TRBV27	TRBJ2-1	medium-sized	CASSFFPGQRSYNEQFF
TRBV18	TRBJ1-2	medium-sized	CASSPRQGLGNYGYTF
TRBV7-6	TRBJ1-1	medium-sized	CASAGQMNTEAFF
TRBV11-2	TRBJ2-5	-	CASSLEGQGGKETQYF
TRBV7-6	TRBJ1-6	-	CASSLGSTVNSPLHF
TRBV24-1	TRBJ2-1	-	CATSDGRFNEQFF
TRBV19	TRBJ2-7	medium-sized	CASSTRDSKQYF
TRBV19	TRBJ1-2	medium-sized	CASSTPSRQVGYGYTF
TRBV29-1	TRBJ1-3	large	CSVDGGHNTIYF
TRBV6-1	TRBJ2-2	medium-sized	CASLKGGGANTGELFF
TRBV7-9	TRBJ2-3	medium-sized	CASSLVSWGTDTQYF
TRBV18	TRBJ1-3	medium-sized	CASSLGQITFSGNTIYF
TRBV6-1	TRBJ1-5	medium-sized	CASSDFRVGRFNQPQHF
TRBV7-6	TRBJ2-2	medium-sized	CASSLDRNTGELFF
TRBV6-1	TRBJ1-6	medium-sized	CASTTPLGGFGDSPLHF
TRBV7-9	TRBJ1-1	medium-sized	CASSFPGGTSDTEAFF
TRBV6-2/TRBV6-3	TRBJ2-1	medium-sized	CASSYRTSRLTDEQFF
TRBV6-5	TRBJ2-3	medium-sized	CASSPGTDTQYF
TRBV6-2/TRBV6-3	TRBJ2-5	medium-sized	CASRLAGPQETQYF
TRBV30	TRBJ1-5	medium-sized	CAWRATVPLDQPQHF
TRBV5-1	TRBJ2-2	medium-sized	CASSTDPDAHTGELFF
TRBV19	TRBJ1-4	medium-sized	CASSSGGEVKLFF
TRBV13	TRBJ2-7	medium-sized	CASSSWTGKNEQYF
TRBV6-1	TRBJ2-2	medium-sized	CASSEGTGGVGELFF
TRBV5-6	TRBJ2-1	medium-sized	CASSSSRDRVAGNEQFF
TRBV5-5	TRBJ2-7	medium-sized	CASSPWDRGHEQYF